Listed below are T cell receptor beta chains from one sample, sequenced in a study of Tregs in tolerant kidney transplant recipients. Some clones are missing from TCRdb's copy, which holds only in-frame ones; the method was immunoSEQ multiplex PCR. The table has 120,000 or so clones, roughly 92% seen once. Sequencing was performed on CD4+ T cells from blood. The origin of the receptors is a human donor in good health. CDR3s include the opening cysteine and the closing phenylalanine or tryptophan. Each record gives: V gene, clone size, D gene, J gene, CDR3 protein, CDR3 DNA. The D gene is left open where the match is weak. Clone size appears in some rows only: once, few, many, or a class for an expanded clone.

V gene: TRBV5-4
clone size: few
D gene: TRBD1
J gene: TRBJ1-2
CDR3 protein: CASSFRDRGFYGYTF
CDR3 DNA: TGTGCCAGCAGCTTCCGGGACAGGGGATTTTATGGCTACACCTTC

V gene: TRBV18
clone size: NA
D gene: NA
J gene: TRBJ1-2
CDR3 protein: CASSPPGTALSYGYTF
CDR3 DNA: TGTGCCAGCTCACCACCAGGGACCGCCCTTTCCTATGGCTACACCTTC

V gene: TRBV10-3
clone size: NA
D gene: TRBD1
J gene: TRBJ2-3
CDR3 protein: CTTGHGTDTQYF
CDR3 DNA: TGTACGACAGGGCATGGCACAGATACGCAGTATTTT

V gene: TRBV6-1
clone size: NA
D gene: NA
J gene: TRBJ2-5
CDR3 protein: CASSRRTAQETQYF
CDR3 DNA: TGTGCCAGCAGTAGACGGACGGCCCAAGAGACCCAGTACTTC

V gene: TRBV19
clone size: NA
D gene: TRBD1
J gene: TRBJ1-5
CDR3 protein: CASRKGQGVLDQPQHF
CDR3 DNA: TGTGCCAGTAGGAAGGGACAGGGGGTACTGGATCAGCCCCAGCATTTT

V gene: TRBV7-6
clone size: once
D gene: NA
J gene: TRBJ1-3
CDR3 protein: CASSLGEYAGSSGNTIYF
CDR3 DNA: TGTGCCAGCAGCTTAGGAGAATACGCAGGGAGTAGTGGAAACACTATATATTTT

V gene: TRBV18
clone size: NA
D gene: NA
J gene: TRBJ2-7
CDR3 protein: CASSLAGTESYEQYF
CDR3 DNA: TGTGCCAGCTCGCTCGCCGGGACGGAATCCTACGAGCAGTACTTC

V gene: TRBV6-5
clone size: NA
D gene: TRBD1
J gene: TRBJ2-1
CDR3 protein: CASSPDRVNNEQFF
CDR3 DNA: TGTGCCAGCAGCCCAGACAGGGTCAACAATGAGCAGTTCTTC

V gene: TRBV10-1
clone size: once
D gene: TRBD1
J gene: TRBJ1-3
CDR3 protein: CASSDQVTGSGNTIYF
CDR3 DNA: TGCGCCAGCAGTGACCAAGTGACAGGGTCCGGAAACACCATATATTTT

V gene: TRBV6-1
clone size: NA
D gene: NA
J gene: TRBJ2-7
CDR3 protein: CASSARNGDEQYF
CDR3 DNA: TGTGCCAGCAGTGCCCGGAATGGGGACGAGCAGTACTTC

V gene: TRBV5-4
clone size: NA
D gene: NA
J gene: TRBJ1-1
CDR3 protein: CASSQGILNTEAFF
CDR3 DNA: TGTGCCAGCAGCCAAGGGATTTTGAACACTGAAGCTTTCTTT

V gene: TRBV18
clone size: NA
D gene: NA
J gene: TRBJ2-2
CDR3 protein: CASSPPGGNTGELFF
CDR3 DNA: TGTGCCAGCTCACCACCGGGCGGGAACACCGGGGAGCTGTTTTTT

V gene: TRBV27
clone size: NA
D gene: TRBD1
J gene: TRBJ1-1
CDR3 protein: CASSSSPAGGFTEAFF
CDR3 DNA: TGTGCCAGCAGTTCGAGCCCGGCAGGGGGTTTTACTGAAGCTTTCTTT

V gene: TRBV27
clone size: NA
D gene: TRBD1
J gene: TRBJ2-2
CDR3 protein: CASSYRGTGELFF
CDR3 DNA: TGTGCCAGCAGCTACAGGGGTACCGGGGAGCTGTTTTTT

V gene: TRBV2
clone size: NA
D gene: TRBD1
J gene: TRBJ1-2
CDR3 protein: CASSQGAAGISGYTF
CDR3 DNA: TGTGCCAGCAGCCAGGGGGCAGCAGGGATCTCTGGCTACACCTTC

V gene: TRBV10-3
clone size: NA
D gene: TRBD1
J gene: TRBJ2-7
CDR3 protein: CAIRGTGVDEQYF
CDR3 DNA: TGTGCCATCAGGGGGACAGGGGTGGACGAGCAGTACTTC

V gene: TRBV2
clone size: once
D gene: NA
J gene: TRBJ1-5
CDR3 protein: CASSETGANNQPQHF
CDR3 DNA: TGTGCCAGCAGTGAGACTGGGGCCAACAATCAGCCCCAGCATTTT

V gene: TRBV6-5
clone size: NA
D gene: NA
J gene: TRBJ2-2
CDR3 protein: CASSATAGITGELFF
CDR3 DNA: TGTGCCAGCAGTGCAACTGCAGGGATCACCGGGGAGCTGTTTTTT

V gene: TRBV7-2
clone size: NA
D gene: TRBD2
J gene: TRBJ2-7
CDR3 protein: CASSVGTSGVSYEQYF
CDR3 DNA: TGTGCCAGCAGCGTCGGGACTAGCGGTGTTTCCTACGAGCAGTACTTC